Given below is one T cell receptor (beta chain) in context. Since no conserved phenylalanine or tryptophan closes the CDR3, a read error is the likely cause. By flow cytometry, patients selected for sequencing had shown an expansion of CD8+CD57+ cells. In all patients, the disease was severe acquired aplastic anemia. This record comes from a study of CD8+CD57+ T cells in acquired aplastic anemia. Overall study context: Sorted CD4+ plus CD8+ cells gave DNA averaging roughly 2.9 ug.

Both TCR beta VDJ combination and CDR3 sequence profiling were carried out. Genomic DNA was the template for this profiling. TCRdb recomputed calls from the reads with MiXCR, one row per CDR3 protein. The sample includes approximately 190,000 distinct CDR3 sequences, around half of them seen just once. The CDR3 loop spans 15 amino acids. The germline V gene has CDR1 LNHDA and CDR2 SQIVND (reference sequence). V trimming: 1 base; J trimming: 3 bases; junction bases outside the gene matches: 5. The chain joins TRBV19 to TRBJ2-7; 8 nucleotides agree with TRBD1. The source is a human donor with aplastic anemia. Specimen: sorted CD4+, CD8+, or CD8+CD57+ T cells (not recorded which) from PBMCs. The CDR3 bases are TGTGCCAGTAGTATAGCTTCCGGACAGGGCTACGAGCAGTACTCC. Protein product: CASSIASGQGYEQYS.